A selection of T cell receptor beta chains follows, all from one sample in a study of T-cell reconstitution after alpha-beta-depleted transplantation in children. TCRdb recomputed calls from the PCR reads with MiXCR, one row per CDR3 protein. Seen here are about 27,000 distinct CDR3 sequences, 5.5% to 7.5% observed once, and the top ten hold around 6.6%. The sequencing here drew on PBMCs, mostly from graft donor cells, taken 180 days after TCRalphabeta/CD19-depleted stem cell transplant. The origin of the receptors is a male patient aged 10-17 years who had a stem cell transplant for acute myeloid leukemia, so the T cells may come from the graft donor. Each CDR3 is given with its conserved first and last residue. A D gene is named only where the DNA matches it firmly. Size is omitted from some rows. Given values are once, few, many or a class for expanded clones.

TRBJ2-3	TRBV6-2/TRBV6-3	many	NA	TGTGCCAGCAGTAGAACCCCGACTCCCACAGATACGCAGTATTTT	CASSRTPTPTDTQYF
TRBJ1-5	TRBV1	NA	NA	TGCACCAGCAGCCGACCTAACCGAGATGCCCAGGGTCTGATTCAGCCCCAGCATTTT	CTSSRPNRDAQGLIQPQHF
TRBJ2-1	TRBV7-3	many	NA	TGTGCCAGCAGCCTTATGGGGACTCACGCCAATGAGCAGTTCTTC	CASSLMGTHANEQFF
TRBJ1-2	TRBV29-1	many	TRBD1	TGCAGCGTTGGAGGGACAGGGATCTATGGCTACACCTTC	CSVGGTGIYGYTF
TRBJ2-1	TRBV28	many	TRBD2	TGTGCCAGCAGTTTGTTGGGGACTAGCGGAAACAATGAGCAGTTCTTC	CASSLLGTSGNNEQFF
TRBJ2-7	TRBV7-2	many	NA	TGTGCCAGCAGCTTTACCGGACTCAACCTATACGAGCAGTACTTC	CASSFTGLNLYEQYF
TRBJ2-5	TRBV18	few	NA	TGTGCCAGCTCGGTGCGCTACTTC	CASSVRYF
TRBJ2-1	TRBV7-9	many	NA	TGTGCCAGCAGCTTCGGGGCGGACGAGCAGTTCTTC	CASSFGADEQFF
TRBJ1-5	TRBV6-7	many	NA	TGTGCCACCGGGCAGGGATATAGCAATCAGCCCCAGCATTTT	CATGQGYSNQPQHF
TRBJ2-7	TRBV7-3	many	NA	TGTGCCAGCAGCAGGCGACTAGGCGACGAGCAGTACTTC	CASSRRLGDEQYF
TRBJ2-4	TRBV4-1	many	NA	TGCGCCAGCAGCCAAGTTGTAGGGAACATTCAGTACTTC	CASSQVVGNIQYF
TRBJ1-1	TRBV7-2	many	TRBD1	TGTGCCAGCAGCTTACAGGGGGACACTGAAGCTTTCTTT	CASSLQGDTEAFF
TRBJ2-1	TRBV6-2/TRBV6-3	few	TRBD2	TGTGCCAGCAGTCCGGGACTAGCGGGATTCCATGAGCAGTTCTTC	CASSPGLAGFHEQFF
TRBJ2-1	TRBV2	NA	NA	TGTGCCAGCAGTCCTCTAGGGGGGGGCAATGAGCAGTTCTTC	CASSPLGGGNEQFF
TRBJ2-7	TRBV18	medium-sized	NA	TGTGCCAGCTCACCACGAGCTTACTACGAGCAGTACTTC	CASSPRAYYEQYF
TRBJ2-1	TRBV6-2/TRBV6-3	many	NA	TGTGCCAGCAGTCCTCGGGGTGGGCAGTTCTTC	CASSPRGGQFF
TRBJ1-1	TRBV30	many	NA	TGTGCCTGTACTGACACCTTGAACACTGAAGCTTTCTTT	CACTDTLNTEAFF
TRBJ1-3	TRBV11-2	many	NA	TGTGCCAGCAGCTTCTCCGGGACTCCCCGGGACACCATATATTTT	CASSFSGTPRDTIYF
TRBJ1-6	TRBV6-2/TRBV6-3	NA	NA	TGTGCCAGCAGTTACTCGGGGGGCGCGGATTCACCCCTCCACTTT	CASSYSGGADSPLHF
TRBJ2-1	TRBV6-1	many	NA	TGTGCCAGCAGTGCAACACACTCCTACAATGAGCAGTTCTTC	CASSATHSYNEQFF
TRBJ1-1	TRBV7-3	many	NA	TGTGCCAGCAGCTTACTACAGGGTGTTAAAACTGAAGCTTTCTTT	CASSLLQGVKTEAFF
TRBJ2-3	TRBV11-2	many	TRBD2	TGTGCCAGCAGCTTAGTGGCGGGGGATCTTCCAGATACGCAGTATTTT	CASSLVAGDLPDTQYF
TRBJ2-3	TRBV18	NA	TRBD1	TGTGCCAGCTCACCTGGACAGGGTACAAGGGATTTT	CASSPGQGTRDF
TRBJ2-1	TRBV24-1	many	NA	TGTGCCACCAGTGCTCCCCCCGGGGAGCGGGTGGCCAATGAGCAGTTCTTC	CATSAPPGERVANEQFF
TRBJ2-1	TRBV30	many	TRBD2	TGTGCCTGGACCAAGGGACTAGTAGGGGACAATGAGCAGTTCTTC	CAWTKGLVGDNEQFF
TRBJ2-3	TRBV15	many	TRBD2	TGTGCCACCAGCAGAGATTATTCTCGCGGACTAGCGGGATTCACAGATACGCAGTATTTT	CATSRDYSRGLAGFTDTQYF
TRBJ2-1	TRBV24-1	many	TRBD2	TGTGCCACCAGTGAGCCTAGCGGGAGGGCCGTCAATGAGCAGTTCTTC	CATSEPSGRAVNEQFF
TRBJ2-2	TRBV20-1	many	NA	TGCAGTGCTACCCCGAGGGGGAGGGACACCGGGGAGCTGTTTTTT	CSATPRGRDTGELFF
TRBJ2-2	TRBV12-3/TRBV12-4	many	NA	TGTGCCAGCAGTTTACCTGGGGAGCTGTTTTTT	CASSLPGELFF
TRBJ2-3	TRBV5-6	many	NA	TGTGCCAGCAGTGGCGATAGTTGGGATACGCAGTATTTT	CASSGDSWDTQYF
TRBJ2-7	TRBV14	many	NA	TGTGCCAGCAGCCATAACGGCCCCTACGAGCAGTACTTC	CASSHNGPYEQYF